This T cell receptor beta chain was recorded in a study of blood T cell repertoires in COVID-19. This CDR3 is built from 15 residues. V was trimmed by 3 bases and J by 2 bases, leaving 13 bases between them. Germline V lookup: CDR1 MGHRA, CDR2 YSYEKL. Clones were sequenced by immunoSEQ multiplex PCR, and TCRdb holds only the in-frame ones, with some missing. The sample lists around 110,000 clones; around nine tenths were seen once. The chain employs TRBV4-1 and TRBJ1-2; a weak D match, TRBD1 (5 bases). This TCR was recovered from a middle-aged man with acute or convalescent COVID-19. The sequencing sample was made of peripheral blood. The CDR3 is CASSQGEQENYGYTF. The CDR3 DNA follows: TGCGCCAGCAGCCAGGGTGAACAGGAAAACTATGGCTACACCTTC.